This is a list of T cell receptor beta chains from one sample in a study of Ad26.COV2.S vaccination and SARS-CoV-2 variants. Sequencing used immunoSEQ multiplex PCR; TCRdb keeps in-frame clones, though not all of them. The sample contains around 350,000 clones, 70% to 90% of which appear only once. Source: peripheral blood, taken in a trial of Ad26.COV2.S vaccine versus placebo. Receptors were obtained from a person between 18 and 65 years old who received the Ad26.COV2.S COVID-19 vaccine or a placebo. Both conserved end residues are part of each CDR3. A D gene is named only where the DNA matches it firmly. Some rows have no size entry. The others give once, few or many, or a class for an expanded clone.

DNA	CDR3	size	V	D	J
TGTGCCAGCAGTGGACGACAAGCCTACGAGCAGTACTTC	CASSGRQAYEQYF	.	TRBV28	.	TRBJ2-7
TGCGCCAGCAGTTACGGGGGACTAGCCTCCTTCGGTTCCTACAATGAGCAGTTCTTC	CASSYGGLASFGSYNEQFF	.	TRBV10-2	TRBD2	TRBJ2-1
TGTGCCAGCTCACCACCGCCGGGTCGGGAGACCCAGTACTTC	CASSPPPGRETQYF	.	TRBV18	.	TRBJ2-5
TGTGCCAGCAGTTACGGCGGGCCTCCTGATGATGAGCAGTTCTTC	CASSYGGPPDDEQFF	few	TRBV6-2/TRBV6-3	.	TRBJ2-1
TGTGCCAGCAGTTTGCAGGGGAAATATAGCAATCAGCCCCAGCATTTT	CASSLQGKYSNQPQHF	.	TRBV28	.	TRBJ1-5
TGTGCCAGCTCACCATGGGATCCTAGCGGGAGTGAGACCCAGTACTTC	CASSPWDPSGSETQYF	.	TRBV18	TRBD2	TRBJ2-5
TGTGCCAGCAGCTTGGCCAACGGAAAAGAGACCCAGTACTTC	CASSLANGKETQYF	.	TRBV5-4	.	TRBJ2-5
TGTGCCACCTCGTGGGGTTTCAATCAGCCCCAGCATTTT	CATSWGFNQPQHF	.	TRBV7-2	.	TRBJ1-5
TGTGCCAGCAGGGAGGTCGGGGAGCAGTTCTTC	CASREVGEQFF	.	TRBV13	.	TRBJ2-1
TGTGCCAGCAGCCACGGACAGAGGTACACCGGGGAGCTGTTTTTT	CASSHGQRYTGELFF	few	TRBV3-1/TRBV3-2	.	TRBJ2-2
TGTGCCAGCAGCAACGGACAGGGAGCCCCGAGGTTCACTGAAGCTTTCTTT	CASSNGQGAPRFTEAFF	.	TRBV11-2	TRBD1	TRBJ1-1
TGTGCCACCAGTGCCCTGCCCGGCAAGCAAGAGACCCAGTACTTC	CATSALPGKQETQYF	.	TRBV24-1	.	TRBJ2-5
TGTGCCAGCAGCTTAGGGGGAGATCAGCCCCAGCATTTT	CASSLGGDQPQHF	.	TRBV11-2	.	TRBJ1-5
TGCAGTGCAAGCCTAGCTTACGAGCAGTACTTC	CSASLAYEQYF	.	TRBV20-1	.	TRBJ2-7
TGCGCCAGCAGCCAAGAGTCAGCCGGGGAGCTGTTTTTT	CASSQESAGELFF	.	TRBV4-1	.	TRBJ2-2
TGTGCCAGTAGTATAACGCGACCAGATACGCAGTATTTT	CASSITRPDTQYF	once	TRBV19	.	TRBJ2-3
TGTGCCAGCAGCCCCCGTGGTACTACGAAGACCCAGTACTTC	CASSPRGTTKTQYF	.	TRBV13	.	TRBJ2-5
TGTGCCAGCGGGAGTGGGAGGGCCCCAGAGACCCAGTACTTC	CASGSGRAPETQYF	.	TRBV9	TRBD2	TRBJ2-5
TGTGCCACCAGTGACGCTGCGGGGAACAATGAGCAGTTCTTC	CATSDAAGNNEQFF	.	TRBV24-1	.	TRBJ2-1
TGCGCCAGCAGCCCAGACGGGGCTCCCAATGAGCAGTTCTTC	CASSPDGAPNEQFF	.	TRBV4-3	.	TRBJ2-1
TGCGCCAGCAGCTTATCCGGGACGTTAAGCGAGCAGTACTTC	CASSLSGTLSEQYF	.	TRBV4-3	.	TRBJ2-7
TGTGCCAGTAGCCCCCGGGGGGGGCCCGACTACGAGCAGTACTTC	CASSPRGGPDYEQYF	.	TRBV19	TRBD2	TRBJ2-7
TGTGCCAGCAGTGAAGACCTTTCGGCCAGCTCCTACGAGCAGTACTTC	CASSEDLSASSYEQYF	few	TRBV6-1	.	TRBJ2-7
TGTGCCAGTAGTTCGAGGGAAGCGGGAGTGGGAGAGACCCAGTACTTC	CASSSREAGVGETQYF	.	TRBV19	TRBD2	TRBJ2-5
TGTGCCAGCCGTGAGTCATCTACATACGAGCAGTACTTC	CASRESSTYEQYF	.	TRBV18	.	TRBJ2-7
TGTGCCAGCACCCCCCAGGGACAGGGAGGCAATGAGCAGTTCTTC	CASTPQGQGGNEQFF	.	TRBV28	TRBD1	TRBJ2-1
TGCGCCAGCAGCACAGGACAGGGTCATAGGTACGAGCAGTACTTC	CASSTGQGHRYEQYF	.	TRBV5-1	TRBD1	TRBJ2-7
TGTGCCAGCAGCCGCCAGCGGCAGGGGCCCTTCGCAGATACGCAGTATTTT	CASSRQRQGPFADTQYF	.	TRBV7-9	.	TRBJ2-3
TGTGCCAGCAGTGCCCCAGGGGGGGAGCTGTTTTTT	CASSAPGGELFF	.	TRBV28	.	TRBJ2-2
TGCGCCAGCAGTGAGTCCGGGCGAGAGGACAATGAGCAGTTCTTC	CASSESGREDNEQFF	.	TRBV10-1	.	TRBJ2-1
TGTGCCAGCAGCTCCGCCACGCCGGCAGGGAACACTGAAGCTTTCTTT	CASSSATPAGNTEAFF	few	TRBV7-8	.	TRBJ1-1
TGTGCCAGCAGCCAAGGATTTGGCGGGGAGCTGTTTTTT	CASSQGFGGELFF	.	TRBV3-1/TRBV3-2	.	TRBJ2-2
TGTGCCAGCCGACTAGCGGGAGTGTCAGATACGCAGTATTTT	CASRLAGVSDTQYF	.	TRBV2	TRBD2	TRBJ2-3
TGTGCCAGCAGCCAACAGGGTGGGAACACTGAAGCTTTCTTT	CASSQQGGNTEAFF	once	TRBV11-2	.	TRBJ1-1
TGTGCCACTTCTCGGACTAGCGAAACCGGGGAGCTGTTTTTT	CATSRTSETGELFF	many	TRBV15	TRBD2	TRBJ2-2
TGTGCCAGTAGTCCTTTGGGTGGGTACGAGCAGTACTTC	CASSPLGGYEQYF	.	TRBV19	.	TRBJ2-7
TGTGCCAGCAGCCGATCTGGACAGGGGATTATATCGGGCACTGAAGCTTTCTTT	CASSRSGQGIISGTEAFF	few	TRBV3-1/TRBV3-2	TRBD1	TRBJ1-1
TGTGCCAGCAGCTTGAGGCTAGCGGGAGAAGAGGAGCAGTTCTTC	CASSLRLAGEEEQFF	.	TRBV5-4	TRBD2	TRBJ2-1
TGTGCCAGCAGCTTAGTGCTGGGGAGACTAGCGGGATCCGAGCAGTACTTC	CASSLVLGRLAGSEQYF	.	TRBV7-9	TRBD2	TRBJ2-7
TGTGCCACCAGTAGCGGGGATACGAACACCGGGGAGCTGTTTTTT	CATSSGDTNTGELFF	.	TRBV24-1	TRBD2	TRBJ2-2
TGTGCCAGCAGTTACTCTGGCGGGAGCTCCTACAATGAGCAGTTCTTC	CASSYSGGSSYNEQFF	.	TRBV9	TRBD2	TRBJ2-1
TGTGCCAGCAGCTTATACGGCGGGAGAAGCAATGAGCAGTTCTTC	CASSLYGGRSNEQFF	.	TRBV11-2	TRBD2	TRBJ2-1
TGCAGCGTCGAAGAACCAAAATACCAAGAGACCCAGTACTTC	CSVEEPKYQETQYF	once	TRBV29-1	.	TRBJ2-5
TGTGCCACCAGCAGAGGGGGACTAGCGGGATATAGGACCGGGGAGCTGTTTTTT	CATSRGGLAGYRTGELFF	.	TRBV15	TRBD2	TRBJ2-2
TGCGCCAGCAGCCAAAACTGGGTACGGGGCACAGATACGCAGTATTTT	CASSQNWVRGTDTQYF	.	TRBV4-3	.	TRBJ2-3
TGTGCCAGCAGTTATTCGGGGACCTACGAGCAGTACTTC	CASSYSGTYEQYF	.	TRBV6-2/TRBV6-3	.	TRBJ2-7
TGTGCCAGTAGTACCTTGGACAGGGCCCATGGCTACACCTTC	CASSTLDRAHGYTF	.	TRBV19	TRBD1	TRBJ1-2
TGTGCCAGCAGTGAAACGTCCAGGGGTAATGGCTACACCTTC	CASSETSRGNGYTF	few	TRBV25-1	.	TRBJ1-2
TGTGCCAGCAGCATTACGTCGGGCACTGAAGCTTTCTTT	CASSITSGTEAFF	.	TRBV6-5	.	TRBJ1-1
TGTGCCAGCGGGACTAACAACTACGAGCAGTACTTC	CASGTNNYEQYF	.	TRBV7-2	TRBD2	TRBJ2-7
TGTGCCAGCAGCTCGGGTATGAGCTCCTACAATGAGCAGTTCTTC	CASSSGMSSYNEQFF	.	TRBV11-3	.	TRBJ2-1
TGTGCCAGAAGCTTGGCTGATGGGTTTTGCAATGAGCAGTTCTTC	CARSLADGFCNEQFF	.	TRBV5-3	.	TRBJ2-1
TGCGCCAGCAGCACCCTCGCGGGGGGGCAAGAGACCCAGTACTTC	CASSTLAGGQETQYF	once	TRBV5-1	TRBD2	TRBJ2-5
TGTGCCAGCAGCGAGGGGACAGGGGTGGCGCAGTATTTT	CASSEGTGVAQYF	.	TRBV9	TRBD1	TRBJ2-3